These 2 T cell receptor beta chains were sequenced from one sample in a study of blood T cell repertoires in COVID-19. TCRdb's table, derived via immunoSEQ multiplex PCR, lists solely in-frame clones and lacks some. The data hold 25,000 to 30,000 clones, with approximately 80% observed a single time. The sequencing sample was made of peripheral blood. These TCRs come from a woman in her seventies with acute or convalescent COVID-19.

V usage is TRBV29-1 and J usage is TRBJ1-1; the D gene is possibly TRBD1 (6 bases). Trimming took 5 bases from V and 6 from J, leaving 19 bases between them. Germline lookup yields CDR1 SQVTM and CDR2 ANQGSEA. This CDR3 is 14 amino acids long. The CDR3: CSVSGGPQVPEAFF. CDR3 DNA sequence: TGCAGCGTTAGCGGGGGGCCCCAGGTCCCTGAAGCTTTCTTT.

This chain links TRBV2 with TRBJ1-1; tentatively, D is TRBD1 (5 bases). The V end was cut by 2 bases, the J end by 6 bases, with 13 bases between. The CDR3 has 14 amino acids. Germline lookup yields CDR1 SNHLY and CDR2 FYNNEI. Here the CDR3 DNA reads TGTGCCAGCAGTGAACAGGGAATAGACTCTGAAGCTTTCTTT. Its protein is CASSEQGIDSEAFF. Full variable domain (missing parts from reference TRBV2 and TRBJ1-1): EPEVTQTPSHQVTQMGQEVILRCVPISNHLYFYWYRQILGQKVEFLVSFYNNEISEKSEIFDDQFSVERPDGSNFTLKIRSTKLEDSAMYFCASSEQGIDSEAFFGQGTRLTVV.